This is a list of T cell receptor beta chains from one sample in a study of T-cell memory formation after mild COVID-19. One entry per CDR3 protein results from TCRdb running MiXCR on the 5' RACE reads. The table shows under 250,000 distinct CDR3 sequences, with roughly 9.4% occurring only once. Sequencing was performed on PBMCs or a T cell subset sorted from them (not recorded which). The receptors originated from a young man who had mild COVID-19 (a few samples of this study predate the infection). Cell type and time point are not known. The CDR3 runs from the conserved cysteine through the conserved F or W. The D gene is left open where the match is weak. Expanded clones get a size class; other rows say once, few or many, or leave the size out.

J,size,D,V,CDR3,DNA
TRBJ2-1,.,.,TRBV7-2,CASSFLQTTQGAQFF,TGTGCCAGCAGCTTCCTTCAGACCACGCAGGGTGCGCAGTTCTTC
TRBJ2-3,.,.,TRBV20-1,CSARSGQGGFTDTQYF,TGCAGTGCTAGGTCGGGGCAGGGAGGTTTTACAGATACGCAGTATTTT
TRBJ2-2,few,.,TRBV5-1,CASSLRQGGTGELFF,TGCGCCAGCAGCCTAAGACAGGGAGGCACCGGGGAGCTGTTTTTT
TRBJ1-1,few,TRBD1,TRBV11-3,CATFLDRVFSEAFF,TGTGCCACCTTTCTGGACAGGGTGTTTTCTGAAGCTTTCTTT
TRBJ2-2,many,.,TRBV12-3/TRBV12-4,CASRVRDKAYGELFF,TGTGCCAGCAGGGTCCGGGACAAGGCCTACGGGGAGCTGTTTTTT
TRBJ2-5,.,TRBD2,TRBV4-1,CASSPRTSGGLGETQYF,TGCGCCAGCAGCCCCCGGACTAGCGGGGGGTTGGGGGAGACCCAGTACTTC
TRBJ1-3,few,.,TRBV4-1,CASSQVHGNTIYF,TGCGCCAGCAGCCAAGTGCATGGAAACACCATATATTTT
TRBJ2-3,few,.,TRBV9,CASSVTGVGTDTQYF,TGTGCCAGCAGCGTAACGGGGGTCGGCACAGATACGCAGTATTTT
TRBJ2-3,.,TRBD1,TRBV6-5,CASSFPTGGYVTQYF,TGTGCCAGCAGTTTTCCGACAGGGGGCTACGTTACGCAGTATTTT
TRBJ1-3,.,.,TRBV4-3,CASSPSGRTGNTIYF,TGCGCCAGCAGCCCCAGCGGGAGGACTGGAAACACCATATATTTT
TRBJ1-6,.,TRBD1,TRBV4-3,CASSQGDSLPLHF,TGCGCCAGCAGCCAGGGGGACAGTTTGCCCCTCCACTTT
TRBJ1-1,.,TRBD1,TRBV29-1,CSVVQGGNTEAFF,TGCAGCGTCGTACAGGGGGGGAACACTGAAGCTTTCTTT
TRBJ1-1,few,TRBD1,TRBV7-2,CASSFQQGAQAEAFF,TGTGCCAGCAGCTTTCAACAGGGGGCTCAGGCTGAAGCTTTCTTT
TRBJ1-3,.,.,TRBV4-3,CASSHPTAGAGNTIYF,TGCGCCAGCAGCCACCCTACCGCAGGGGCCGGGAACACCATATATTTT
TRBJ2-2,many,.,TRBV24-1,CATSDWVGGELFF,TGTGCCACCAGTGATTGGGTCGGCGGGGAGCTGTTTTTT
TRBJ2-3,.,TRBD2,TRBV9,CASSYPGDERGDTDTQYF,TGTGCCAGCTCCTACCCTGGAGATGAGCGGGGGGACACAGATACGCAGTATTTT
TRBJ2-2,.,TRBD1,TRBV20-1,CSAGGYQGVTGELFF,TGCAGTGCGGGCGGGTATCAGGGGGTCACCGGGGAGCTGTTTTTT
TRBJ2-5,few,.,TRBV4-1,CASSGTRDLGTQYF,TGCGCCAGCAGCGGTACGAGGGATCTAGGGACCCAGTACTTC
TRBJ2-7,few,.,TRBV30,CAWKAQGGREQYF,TGTGCCTGGAAGGCTCAGGGGGGCCGCGAGCAGTACTTC
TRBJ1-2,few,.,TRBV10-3,CAISESAGANSYGYTF,TGTGCCATCAGTGAGTCAGCGGGGGCGAATAGCTATGGCTACACCTTC
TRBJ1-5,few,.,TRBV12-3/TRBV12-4,CASSLAGYNQPQHF,TGTGCCAGCAGTTTGGCCGGTTACAATCAGCCCCAGCATTTT
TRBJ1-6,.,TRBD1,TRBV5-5,CASSGGPRTGGNSPLHF,TGTGCCAGCAGCGGGGGACCTAGGACAGGGGGCAATTCACCCCTCCACTTT
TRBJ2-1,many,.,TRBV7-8,CASSLRRGPGDNEQFF,TGTGCCAGCAGCTTAAGGCGGGGGCCAGGGGACAATGAGCAGTTCTTC
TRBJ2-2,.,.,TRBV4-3,CASSYTQGNTGELFF,TGCGCCAGCAGCTATACACAGGGAAACACCGGGGAGCTGTTTTTT
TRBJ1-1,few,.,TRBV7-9,CASSLEGEAEAFF,TGTGCCAGCAGCCTGGAGGGGGAAGCTGAAGCTTTCTTT
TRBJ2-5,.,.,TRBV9,CASSAHGETQYF,TGTGCCAGCAGCGCACATGGGGAGACCCAGTACTTC
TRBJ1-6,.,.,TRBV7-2,CASTPGWQYNSPLHF,TGTGCCAGCACCCCCGGGTGGCAGTATAATTCACCCCTCCACTTT